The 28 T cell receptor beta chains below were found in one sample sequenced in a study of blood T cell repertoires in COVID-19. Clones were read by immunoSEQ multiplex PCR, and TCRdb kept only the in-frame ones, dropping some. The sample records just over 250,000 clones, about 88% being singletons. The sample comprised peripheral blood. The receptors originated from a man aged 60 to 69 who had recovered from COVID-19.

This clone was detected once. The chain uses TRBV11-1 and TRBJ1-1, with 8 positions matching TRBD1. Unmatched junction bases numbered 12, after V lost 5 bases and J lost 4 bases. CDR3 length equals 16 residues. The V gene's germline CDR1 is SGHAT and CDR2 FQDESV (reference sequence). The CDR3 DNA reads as TGTGCCAGCAGCCTCCAGGGGGCGGCCGGGGGCACTGAAGCTTTCTTT. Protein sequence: CASSLQGAAGGTEAFF.

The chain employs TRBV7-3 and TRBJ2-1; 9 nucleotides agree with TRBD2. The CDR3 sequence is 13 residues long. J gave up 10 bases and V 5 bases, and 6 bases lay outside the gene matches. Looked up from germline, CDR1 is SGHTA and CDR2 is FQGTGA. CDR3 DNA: TGTGCCAGCAGCCCAGGGACTAGCCGGGAGCAGTTCTTC. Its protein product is CASSPGTSREQFF.

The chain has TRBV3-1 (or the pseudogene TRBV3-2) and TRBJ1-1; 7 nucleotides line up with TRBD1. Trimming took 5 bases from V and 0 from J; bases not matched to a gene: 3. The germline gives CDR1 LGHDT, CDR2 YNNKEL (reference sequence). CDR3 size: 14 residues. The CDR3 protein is CASSVTGVNTEAFF. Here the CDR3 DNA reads TGTGCCAGCAGCGTCACAGGGGTGAACACTGAAGCTTTCTTT.

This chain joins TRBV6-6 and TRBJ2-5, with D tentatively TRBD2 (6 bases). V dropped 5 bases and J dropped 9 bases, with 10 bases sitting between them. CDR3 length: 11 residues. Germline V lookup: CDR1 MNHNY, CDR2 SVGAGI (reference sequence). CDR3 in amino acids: CASSIGEAQYF. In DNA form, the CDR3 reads TGTGCCAGCAGTATAGGGGAGGCCCAGTACTTC.

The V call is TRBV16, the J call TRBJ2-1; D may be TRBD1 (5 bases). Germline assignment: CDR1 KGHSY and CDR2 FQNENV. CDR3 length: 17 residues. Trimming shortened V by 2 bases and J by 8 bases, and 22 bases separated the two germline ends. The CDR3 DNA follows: TGTGCCAGCAGCCAAACCCTCCCGACAGTCTGGGGATATGAGCAGTTCTTC. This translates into CASSQTLPTVWGYEQFF.

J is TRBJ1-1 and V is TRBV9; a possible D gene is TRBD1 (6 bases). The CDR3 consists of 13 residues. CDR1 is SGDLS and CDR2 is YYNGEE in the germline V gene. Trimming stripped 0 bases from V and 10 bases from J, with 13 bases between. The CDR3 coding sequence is TGTGCCAGCAGCGTAGATGGGGGCGCCGGAGCTTTCTTT. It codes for CASSVDGGAGAFF.

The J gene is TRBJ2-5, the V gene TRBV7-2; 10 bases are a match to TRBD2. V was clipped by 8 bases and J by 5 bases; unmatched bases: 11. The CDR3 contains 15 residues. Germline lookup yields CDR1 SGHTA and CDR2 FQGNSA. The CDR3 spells CASGLELAGRETQYF. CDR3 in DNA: TGTGCCAGCGGCCTGGAACTAGCGGGGCGCGAGACCCAGTACTTC.

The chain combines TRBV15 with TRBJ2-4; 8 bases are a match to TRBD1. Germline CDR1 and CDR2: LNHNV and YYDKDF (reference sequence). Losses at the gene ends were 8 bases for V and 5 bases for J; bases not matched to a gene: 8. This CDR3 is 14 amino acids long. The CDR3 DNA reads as TGTGCCACCCGATCGCGGACAGGGCAAAACATTCAGTACTTC. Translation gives CATRSRTGQNIQYF.

CDR3 sequence: CASSLGGTDGYTF. CDR3 coding DNA: TGTGCCAGCAGTTTAGGAGGGACCGATGGCTACACCTTC. The V gene is TRBV28, the J gene TRBJ1-2, with D tentatively TRBD1 (5 bases). V shed 2 bases and J shed 6 bases, with 10 bases lying between them. The CDR3 runs 13 residues. Per the germline V gene, CDR1 is MDHEN and CDR2 is SYDVKM.

The CDR3 bases are TGTGCCAGCACACAAGGAGTCCGGGGATCCCGCGAGCAGTACTTC. Its protein is CASTQGVRGSREQYF. The rearrangement uses TRBV4-2 and TRBJ2-7, with D possibly being TRBD2 (5 bases). Looked up from germline, CDR1 is LGHNA and CDR2 is YNFKEQ. CDR3 size: 15 residues. Trimming removed 7 bases at V and 6 bases at J, with 22 bases between.

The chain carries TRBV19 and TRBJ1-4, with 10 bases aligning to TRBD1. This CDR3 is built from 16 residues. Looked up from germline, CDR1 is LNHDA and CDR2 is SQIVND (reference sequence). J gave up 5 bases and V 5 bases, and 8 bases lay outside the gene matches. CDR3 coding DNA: TGTGCCAGTAGTCCCGGACCGGGACAGGGGAATGAAAAACTGTTTTTT. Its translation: CASSPGPGQGNEKLFF.

The CDR3 nucleotides read TGTGCCAGCAGCTACCGGGACAGGGAAGGTCAGCCCCAGCATTTT. As protein: CASSYRDREGQPQHF. V and J are TRBV5-6 and TRBJ1-5, with 9 bases aligning to TRBD1. The germline gives CDR1 SGHDT, CDR2 YYEEEE. V lost 3 bases to trimming and J lost 6 bases; unmatched junction nucleotides: 7. The CDR3 contains 15 residues.

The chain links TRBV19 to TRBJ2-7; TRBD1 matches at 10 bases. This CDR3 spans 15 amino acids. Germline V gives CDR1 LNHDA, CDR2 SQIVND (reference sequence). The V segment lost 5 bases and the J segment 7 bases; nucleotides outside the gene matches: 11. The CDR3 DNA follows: TGTGCCAGTAGTGACGTGGGACAGGGGTCTTTGGAGCAGTACTTC. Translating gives CASSDVGQGSLEQYF. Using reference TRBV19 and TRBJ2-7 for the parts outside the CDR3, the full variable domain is DGGITQSPKYLFRKEGQNVTLSCEQNLNHDAMYWYRQDPGQGLRLIYYSQIVNDFQKGDIAEGYSVSREKKESFPLTVTSAQKNPTAFYLCASSDVGQGSLEQYFGPGTRLTVT.

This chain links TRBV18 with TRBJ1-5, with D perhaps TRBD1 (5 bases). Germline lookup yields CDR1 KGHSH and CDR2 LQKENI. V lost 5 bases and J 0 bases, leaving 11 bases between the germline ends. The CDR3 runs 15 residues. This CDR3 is CASSLGHDSNQPQHF. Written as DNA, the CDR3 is TGTGCCAGCTCATTAGGACACGATAGCAATCAGCCCCAGCATTTT.

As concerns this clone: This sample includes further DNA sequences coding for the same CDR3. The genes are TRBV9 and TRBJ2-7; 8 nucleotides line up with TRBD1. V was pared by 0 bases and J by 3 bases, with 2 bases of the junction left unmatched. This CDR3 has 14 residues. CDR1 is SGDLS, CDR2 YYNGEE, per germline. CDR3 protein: CASSVAGGGYEQYF. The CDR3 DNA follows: TGTGCCAGCAGCGTAGCAGGGGGCGGCTACGAGCAGTACTTC.

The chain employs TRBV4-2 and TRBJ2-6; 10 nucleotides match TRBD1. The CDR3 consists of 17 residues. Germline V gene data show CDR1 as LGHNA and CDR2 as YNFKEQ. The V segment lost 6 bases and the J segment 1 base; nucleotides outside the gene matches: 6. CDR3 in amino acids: CASSPDRGRSGANVLTF. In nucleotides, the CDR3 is TGTGCCAGCAGTCCGGACAGGGGGAGGTCTGGGGCCAACGTCCTGACTTTC.

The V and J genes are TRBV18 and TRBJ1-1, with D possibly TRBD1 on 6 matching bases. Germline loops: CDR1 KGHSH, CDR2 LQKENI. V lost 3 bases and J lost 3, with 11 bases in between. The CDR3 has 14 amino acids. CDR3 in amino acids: CASSPLTGYTEAFF. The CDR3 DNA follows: TGTGCCAGCTCACCCTTGACAGGCTACACTGAAGCTTTCTTT.

CDR3 protein: CASSRQGFNGYTF. The CDR3 region has the DNA TGTGCCAGCAGTCGACAGGGGTTCAATGGCTACACCTTC. This chain links TRBV12-3 or TRBV12-4 with TRBJ1-2; 8 nucleotides match TRBD1. Trimming at V came to 5 bases and at J to 6 bases, leaving 5 bases not matched to a gene. The CDR3 covers 13 residues.

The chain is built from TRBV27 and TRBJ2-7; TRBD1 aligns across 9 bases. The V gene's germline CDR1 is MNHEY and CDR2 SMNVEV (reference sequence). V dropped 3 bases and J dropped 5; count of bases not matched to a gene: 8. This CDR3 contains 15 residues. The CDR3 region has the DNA TGTGCCAGCAGTTTTCTAGGACAGGGGCACAACGAGCAGTACTTC. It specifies CASSFLGQGHNEQYF.

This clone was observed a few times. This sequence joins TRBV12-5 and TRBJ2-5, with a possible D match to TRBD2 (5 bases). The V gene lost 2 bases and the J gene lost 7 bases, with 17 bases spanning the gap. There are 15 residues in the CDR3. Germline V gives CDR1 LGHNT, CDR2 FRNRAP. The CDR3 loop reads CASGLSADGRGTQYF. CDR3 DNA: TGTGCTAGTGGTTTGTCAGCGGACGGACGGGGGACCCAGTACTTC. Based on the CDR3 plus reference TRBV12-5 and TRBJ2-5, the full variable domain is DARVTQTPRHKVTEMGQEVTMRCQPILGHNTVFWYRQTMMQGLELLAYFRNRAPLDDSGMPKDRFSAEMPDATLATLKIQPSEPRDSAVYFCASGLSADGRGTQYFGPGTRLLVL.

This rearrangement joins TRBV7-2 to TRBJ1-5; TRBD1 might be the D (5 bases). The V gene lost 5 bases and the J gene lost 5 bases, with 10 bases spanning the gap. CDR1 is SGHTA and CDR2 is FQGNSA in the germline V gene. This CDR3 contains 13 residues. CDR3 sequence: CASSIDRYQPQHF. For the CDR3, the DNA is TGTGCCAGCAGCATAGACAGATATCAGCCCCAGCATTTT.

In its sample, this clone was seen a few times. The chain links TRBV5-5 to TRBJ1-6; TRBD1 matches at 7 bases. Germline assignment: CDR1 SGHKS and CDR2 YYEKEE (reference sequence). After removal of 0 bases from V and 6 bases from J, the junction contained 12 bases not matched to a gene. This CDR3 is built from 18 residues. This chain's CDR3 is CASSLAIDRAPSNSPLHF. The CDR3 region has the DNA TGTGCCAGCAGCTTGGCTATAGACAGGGCCCCGAGTAATTCACCCCTCCACTTT.

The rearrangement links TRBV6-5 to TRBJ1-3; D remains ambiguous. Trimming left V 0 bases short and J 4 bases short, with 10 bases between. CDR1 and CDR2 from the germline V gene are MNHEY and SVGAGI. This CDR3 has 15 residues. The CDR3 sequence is CASSYSGSPGNTIYF. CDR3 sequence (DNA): TGTGCCAGCAGTTACTCGGGCTCCCCCGGAAACACCATATATTTT.

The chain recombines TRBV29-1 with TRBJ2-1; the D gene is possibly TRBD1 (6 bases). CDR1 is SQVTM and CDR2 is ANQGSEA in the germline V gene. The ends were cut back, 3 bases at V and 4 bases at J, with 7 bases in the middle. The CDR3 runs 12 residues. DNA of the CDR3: TGCAGCGTTGATACAGGGTACAATGAGCAGTTCTTC. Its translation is CSVDTGYNEQFF.

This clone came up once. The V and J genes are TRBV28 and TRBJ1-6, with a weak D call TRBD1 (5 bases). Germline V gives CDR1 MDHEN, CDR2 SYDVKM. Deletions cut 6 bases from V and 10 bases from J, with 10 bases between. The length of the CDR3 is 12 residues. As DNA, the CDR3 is TGTGCCAGCAGCTACAGGCTGTCACCCCTCCACTTT. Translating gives CASSYRLSPLHF.

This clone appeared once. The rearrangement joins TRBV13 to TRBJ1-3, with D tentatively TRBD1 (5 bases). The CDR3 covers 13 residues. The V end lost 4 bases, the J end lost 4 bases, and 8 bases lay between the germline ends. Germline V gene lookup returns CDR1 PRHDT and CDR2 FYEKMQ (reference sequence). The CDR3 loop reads CASSWTSGNTIYF. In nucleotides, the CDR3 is TGTGCCAGCAGCTGGACATCAGGAAACACCATATATTTT.

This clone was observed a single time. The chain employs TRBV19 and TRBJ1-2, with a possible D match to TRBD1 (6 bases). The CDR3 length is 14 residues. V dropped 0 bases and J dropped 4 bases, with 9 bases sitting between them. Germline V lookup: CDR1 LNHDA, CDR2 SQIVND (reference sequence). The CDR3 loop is CASSIEWTVYGYTF. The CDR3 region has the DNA TGTGCCAGTAGTATAGAGTGGACAGTCTATGGCTACACCTTC.

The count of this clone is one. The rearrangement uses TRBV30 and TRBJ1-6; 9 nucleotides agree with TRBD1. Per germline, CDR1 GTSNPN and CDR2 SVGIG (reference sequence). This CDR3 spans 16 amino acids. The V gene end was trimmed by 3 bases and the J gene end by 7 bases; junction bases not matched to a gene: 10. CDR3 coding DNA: TGTGCCTGGAGGGAAACAGGGGGCGTCGCCAATTCACCCCTCCACTTT. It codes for CAWRETGGVANSPLHF.